This is a list of T cell receptor beta chains from one sample in a study of blood T cell repertoires in COVID-19. Libraries were prepared by immunoSEQ multiplex PCR; TCRdb keeps only in-frame clonotypes and omits some of them. Here the sample spans 150,000 to 190,000 clones, 76% being singletons. The sequenced material came from peripheral blood. The receptors were gathered from a woman aged 80 or over with acute or convalescent COVID-19. CDR3s include the opening cysteine and the closing phenylalanine or tryptophan. The D gene is left open where the match is weak. Only part of the rows carry a size: once, few, many, or a class if the clone is expanded.

NA | TRBJ1-1 | NA | TRBV3-1/TRBV3-2 | TGTGCCAGCAGCCAAGCGCAGAAAACTGAAGCTTTCTTT | CASSQAQKTEAFF
NA | TRBJ1-2 | TRBD1 | TRBV7-9 | TGTGCCAGCAGCTTAAGCTCCTATGGGACAGGGGATGGCTACACCTTC | CASSLSSYGTGDGYTF
NA | TRBJ2-7 | NA | TRBV5-4 | TGTGCCAGCAGCCTGACAGGATACGAGCAGTACTTC | CASSLTGYEQYF
once | TRBJ2-1 | TRBD2 | TRBV3-1/TRBV3-2 | TGTGCCAGCAGCCACTCCGGGACTAGGAAAAACAATGAGCAGTTCTTC | CASSHSGTRKNNEQFF
NA | TRBJ1-3 | NA | TRBV7-9 | TGTGCCAGCAGACGGGGATACTCTGGAAACACCATATATTTT | CASRRGYSGNTIYF
few | TRBJ1-3 | NA | TRBV18 | TGTGCCAGCATCGACAGAACTGGAAACACCATATATTTT | CASIDRTGNTIYF
NA | TRBJ2-7 | NA | TRBV19 | TGTGCCAGTAGTCCGCAGGGACGGAGGGGCTCCTACGAGCAGTACTTC | CASSPQGRRGSYEQYF
few | TRBJ2-2 | NA | TRBV19 | TGTGCCAGTAGAGAGGAGCTGCCCACCGGGGAGCTGTTTTTT | CASREELPTGELFF
NA | TRBJ2-1 | TRBD2 | TRBV19 | TGTGCCAGCCGCAAGTGGGCGGGGGGCCGCCGCACGTGTTGGGAGCAGTTCTTC | CASRKWAGGRRTCWEQFF
NA | TRBJ1-2 | NA | TRBV10-2 | TGCGCCAGCAGTGAGTCTAGCAGAGGCAACTATGGCTACACCTTC | CASSESSRGNYGYTF
NA | TRBJ2-2 | NA | TRBV27 | TGTGCCAGCAGGCCAACATGGAACACCGGGGAGCTGTTTTTT | CASRPTWNTGELFF
few | TRBJ2-3 | NA | TRBV3-1/TRBV3-2 | TGTGCCAGCAGCCCCAGACAGGAGAACACAGATACGCAGTATTTT | CASSPRQENTDTQYF
NA | TRBJ1-3 | TRBD1 | TRBV6-5 | TGTGCCAGCAGTTACGACAGGGGGAGAAACACCATATATTTT | CASSYDRGRNTIYF
NA | TRBJ2-1 | NA | TRBV30 | TGTGCCTGGAGTGTACTGTCGTACGACTCCCAGATATTAAGGTCCTACAATGAGCAGTTCTTC | CAWSVLSYDSQILRSYNEQFF
NA | TRBJ2-7 | NA | TRBV18 | TGTGCCAGCTCACCGGCGCCCCAGGGCCCGTACGAGCAGTACTTC | CASSPAPQGPYEQYF
NA | TRBJ1-4 | NA | TRBV5-8 | TGTGCCAGCAGCTTGGGAAGGGGAACTAATGAAAAACTGTTTTTT | CASSLGRGTNEKLFF
NA | TRBJ1-6 | NA | TRBV30 | TGTGCCTGGAGCCCGGGAGGAAGAAATTCACCCCTCCACTTT | CAWSPGGRNSPLHF